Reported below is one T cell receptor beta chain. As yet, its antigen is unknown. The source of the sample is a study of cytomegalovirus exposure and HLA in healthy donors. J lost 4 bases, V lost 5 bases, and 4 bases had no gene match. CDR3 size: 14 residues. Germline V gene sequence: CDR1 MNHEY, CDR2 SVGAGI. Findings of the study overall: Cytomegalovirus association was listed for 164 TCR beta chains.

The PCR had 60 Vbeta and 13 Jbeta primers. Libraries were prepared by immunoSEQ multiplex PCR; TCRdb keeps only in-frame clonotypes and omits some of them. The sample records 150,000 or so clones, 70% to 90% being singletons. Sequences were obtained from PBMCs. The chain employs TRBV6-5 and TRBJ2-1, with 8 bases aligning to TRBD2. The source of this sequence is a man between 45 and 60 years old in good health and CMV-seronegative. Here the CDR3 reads CASSNSGAYNEQFF. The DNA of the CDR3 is TGTGCCAGCAGTAATAGCGGGGCGTACAATGAGCAGTTCTTC.